The following is a TCR beta chain sequence with its context. The antigen remains unidentified. These data come from a study of vaccination and CD4 T cells after COVID-19. Turning to the study itself: Convalescent cases comprised under ten mild and one severe, all SARS-CoV-2 positive by nasal swab PCR. Post-COVID specimens were obtained a median 101 days after diagnosis (range 35 to 161).

Points from the study as a whole: With convalescent patients, a median roughly 83% of reactive clones emerged solely after vaccination.

Sequencing of the DNA from cultured CD4+ T cells was carried out with the Oncomine TCR Beta short-read assay. TCRdb re-called the PCR reads through MiXCR, storing one row per CDR3 protein. The sample consists of under 15,000 distinct CDR3 sequences, about 29% of them appearing once. Germline V CDR1 and CDR2: SNHLY, FYNNEI. This CDR3 comprises 13 residues. V was pared by 7 bases and J by 4 bases, with 10 bases between. The treatment is: approximately 10-day PBMC culture with coronavirus spike peptide pools or control peptides (ViraFEST assay). Positive PCR tests came between March and December 2020, ahead of the US Alpha, Beta and Delta variants.

The TCR sequence derives from a human donor with COVID-19. The source material was cultured CD4+ T cells from blood. The chain recombines TRBV2 with TRBJ2-2; the D is unclear. CDR3 sequence: CASNSAVTGELFF. CDR3 sequence (DNA): TGTGCCAGCAATTCCGCAGTCACCGGGGAGCTGTTTTTT.